Given below is one TCR beta chain in context. The record originates from a study of blood T cell repertoires in COVID-19. Germline-derived CDR1 and CDR2 are MDHEN and SYDVKM. The CDR3 totals 17 residues. J was trimmed by 6 bases and V by 6 bases; bases with no gene match: 10. Original handling: Reference gene primer amplification in the assay estimated nucleated cell counts. The protocol was immunoSEQ multiplex PCR, while the TCRdb copy is restricted to in-frame clones and leaves out a portion. V, J and clone size are those of that table, while D and trimming were read from the DNA. The sample lists about 300,000 clones, roughly 80% occurring once.

This rearrangement joins TRBV28 to TRBJ2-6; 11 nucleotides match TRBD1. The sequenced sample consisted of peripheral blood. The sequence came from a human donor with COVID-19, enrolled during active disease. The donor label of this sample is uncertain. The CDR3: CASRSGTGGLKANVLTF. As DNA, the CDR3 is TGTGCCAGCAGATCCGGGACAGGGGGACTAAAGGCCAACGTCCTGACTTTC.